This TCR beta chain was identified in a study of T cell repertoires in cytomegalovirus infection. General study findings and limits: People with CMV and the relevant HLA were identified by cumulative public TCR beta family frequency.

TCRdb reanalysed the reads using MiXCR and keeps one entry per CDR3 protein. This table has more than 400,000 distinct CDR3 sequences, 26% appearing once. As to this clonotype: Its target is not known.

The germline CDR1 and CDR2 sequences are MDHEN and SYDVKM. This CDR3 spans 16 amino acids. V lost 10 bases to trimming and J lost 0 bases, with 18 bases between them. The material sequenced was PBMCs. V gene TRBV28 combines with J gene TRBJ2-2, with D uncertain. The sequence was collected from a human donor in good health (CMV status not recorded). Some clones in this sample may be carry-over from other donors' samples. CDR3 sequence: CATLTRTDTNTGELFF. The CDR3 nucleotides are TGTGCCACCCTGACAAGGACGGATACGAACACCGGGGAGCTGTTTTTT.